The source of this T cell receptor beta chain is a study of T cell responses to AZD1222 COVID-19 vaccine. This CDR3 spans 14 amino acids. V trimming: 7 bases; J trimming: 4 bases; junction bases outside the gene matches: 7. The V gene's germline CDR1 is SQVTM and CDR2 ANQGSEA. Profiling relied on immunoSEQ multiplex PCR, and the TCRdb table lists in-frame clones only, not all of them. The table records around 120,000 clones, roughly 88% of them present only once. V and J are TRBV29-1 and TRBJ1-3; the match to TRBD1 covers 10 bases. This TCR was sampled from an adult in good health. Specimen: peripheral blood, collected on day 0 of MenACWY control vaccination. CDR3 sequence (DNA): TGCAGCGCTGAGACAGGGGGCAGGGGAAACACCATATATTTT. It yields the protein CSAETGGRGNTIYF.